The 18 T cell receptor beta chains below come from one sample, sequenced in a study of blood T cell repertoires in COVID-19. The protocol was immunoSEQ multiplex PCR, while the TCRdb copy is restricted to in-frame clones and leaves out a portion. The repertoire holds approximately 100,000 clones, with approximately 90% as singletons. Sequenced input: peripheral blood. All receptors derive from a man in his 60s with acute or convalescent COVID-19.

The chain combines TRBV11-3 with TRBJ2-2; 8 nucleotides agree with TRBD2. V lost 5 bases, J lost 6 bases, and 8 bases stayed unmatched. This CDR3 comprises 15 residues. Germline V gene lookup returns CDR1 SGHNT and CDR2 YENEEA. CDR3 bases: TGTGCCAGCAGCCAACGTAGCGGGGACCCCGGGGAGCTGTTTTTT. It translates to CASSQRSGDPGELFF.

As DNA, the CDR3 is TGTGCCAGCAGCTCGATAGCGGGACAGCCCACCGGGGAGCTGTTTTTT. Protein product: CASSSIAGQPTGELFF. This rearrangement joins TRBV11-1 to TRBJ2-2, with D perhaps matching TRBD2 (8 bases). This CDR3 has 16 residues. Germline CDR1 SGHAT, CDR2 FQDESV (reference sequence). The germline V and J ends were trimmed by 4 bases and 4 bases, with 16 bases remaining between them.

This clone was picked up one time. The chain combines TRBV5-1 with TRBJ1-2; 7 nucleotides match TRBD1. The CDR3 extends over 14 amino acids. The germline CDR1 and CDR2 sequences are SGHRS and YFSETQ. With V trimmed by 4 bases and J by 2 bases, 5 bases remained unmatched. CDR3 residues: CASSKGQTNYGYTF. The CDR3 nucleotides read TGCGCCAGCAGCAAGGGACAGACAAACTATGGCTACACCTTC.

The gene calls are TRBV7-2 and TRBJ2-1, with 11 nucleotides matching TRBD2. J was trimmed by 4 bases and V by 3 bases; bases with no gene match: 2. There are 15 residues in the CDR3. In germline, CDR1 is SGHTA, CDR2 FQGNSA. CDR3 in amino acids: CASSLTSGNYNEQFF. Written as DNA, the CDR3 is TGTGCCAGCAGCTTGACTAGCGGGAATTACAATGAGCAGTTCTTC.

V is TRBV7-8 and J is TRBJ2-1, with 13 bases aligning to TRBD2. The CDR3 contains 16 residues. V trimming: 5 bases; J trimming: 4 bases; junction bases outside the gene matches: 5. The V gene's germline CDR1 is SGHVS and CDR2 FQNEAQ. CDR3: CASSDRGLAGYNEQFF. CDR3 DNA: TGTGCCAGCAGCGACAGGGGACTAGCGGGATACAATGAGCAGTTCTTC.

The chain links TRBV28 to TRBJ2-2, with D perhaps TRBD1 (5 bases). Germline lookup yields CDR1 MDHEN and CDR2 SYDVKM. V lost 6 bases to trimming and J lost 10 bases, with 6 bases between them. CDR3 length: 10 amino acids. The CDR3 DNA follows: TGTGCCAGCAGAGGGGAGGAGCTGTTTTTT. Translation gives CASRGEELFF.

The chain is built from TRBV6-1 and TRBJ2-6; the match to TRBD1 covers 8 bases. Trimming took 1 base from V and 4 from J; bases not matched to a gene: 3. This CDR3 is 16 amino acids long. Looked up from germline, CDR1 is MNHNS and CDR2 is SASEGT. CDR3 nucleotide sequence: TGTGCCAGCAGTGAAGGGACAGGGAGAGGGGCCAACGTCCTGACTTTC. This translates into CASSEGTGRGANVLTF.

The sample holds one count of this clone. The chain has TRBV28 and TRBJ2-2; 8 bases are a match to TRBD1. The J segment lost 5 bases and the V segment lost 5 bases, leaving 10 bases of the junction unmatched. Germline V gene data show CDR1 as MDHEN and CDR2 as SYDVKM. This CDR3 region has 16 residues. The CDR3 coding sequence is TGTGCCAGCAGTCTGACCCAGGGGGCGCGGACCGGGGAGCTGTTTTTT. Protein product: CASSLTQGARTGELFF.

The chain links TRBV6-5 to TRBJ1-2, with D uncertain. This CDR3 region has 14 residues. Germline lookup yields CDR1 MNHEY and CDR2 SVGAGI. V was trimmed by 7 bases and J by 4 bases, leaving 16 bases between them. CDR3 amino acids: CASIIAAGVYGYTF. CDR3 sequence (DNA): TGTGCCAGCATTATAGCAGCCGGGGTCTATGGCTACACCTTC.

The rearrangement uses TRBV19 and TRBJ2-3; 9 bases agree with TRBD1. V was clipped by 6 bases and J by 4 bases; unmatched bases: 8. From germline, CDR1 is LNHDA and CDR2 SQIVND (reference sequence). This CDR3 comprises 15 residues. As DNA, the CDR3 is TGTGCCAGTAGAACCGGGACAGGGAGGGCAGATACGCAGTATTTT. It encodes CASRTGTGRADTQYF. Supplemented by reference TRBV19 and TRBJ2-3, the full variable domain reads DGGITQSPKYLFRKEGQNVTLSCEQNLNHDAMYWYRQDPGQGLRLIYYSQIVNDFQKGDIAEGYSVSREKKESFPLTVTSAQKNPTAFYLCASRTGTGRADTQYFGPGTRLTVL.

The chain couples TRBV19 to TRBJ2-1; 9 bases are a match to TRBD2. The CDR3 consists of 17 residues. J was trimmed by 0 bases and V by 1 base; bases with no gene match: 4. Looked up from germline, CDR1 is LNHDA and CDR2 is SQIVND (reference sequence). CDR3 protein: CASSIVGGRASYNEQFF. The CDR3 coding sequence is TGTGCCAGTAGTATAGTTGGCGGGAGGGCCTCCTACAATGAGCAGTTCTTC.

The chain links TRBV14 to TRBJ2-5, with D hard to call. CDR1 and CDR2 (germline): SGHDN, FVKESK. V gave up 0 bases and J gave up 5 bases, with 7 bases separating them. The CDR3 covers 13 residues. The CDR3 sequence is CASSQEAWETQYF. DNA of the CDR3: TGTGCCAGCAGCCAAGAGGCATGGGAGACCCAGTACTTC.

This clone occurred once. The CDR3 DNA follows: TGTGCCAGCGAAAAGGAGAGAGACACTGAAGCTTTCTTT. It is translated as CASEKERDTEAFF. The chain links TRBV12-3 or TRBV12-4 to TRBJ1-1; D remains unclear. This CDR3 has 13 amino acids. Trimming cost V 8 bases and J 3 bases, with 13 bases left between them.

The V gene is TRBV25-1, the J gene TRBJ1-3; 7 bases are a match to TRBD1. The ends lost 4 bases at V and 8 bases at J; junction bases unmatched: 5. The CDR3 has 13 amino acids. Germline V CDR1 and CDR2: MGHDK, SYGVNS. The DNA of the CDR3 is TGTGCCAGCAGTGTACAGGGGCGCGACACCATATATTTT. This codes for CASSVQGRDTIYF. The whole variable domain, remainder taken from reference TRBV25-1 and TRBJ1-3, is EADIYQTPRYLVIGTGKKITLECSQTMGHDKMYWYQQDPGMELHLIHYSYGVNSTEKGDLSSESTVSRIRTEHFPLTLESARPSHTSQYLCASSVQGRDTIYFGEGSWLTVV.

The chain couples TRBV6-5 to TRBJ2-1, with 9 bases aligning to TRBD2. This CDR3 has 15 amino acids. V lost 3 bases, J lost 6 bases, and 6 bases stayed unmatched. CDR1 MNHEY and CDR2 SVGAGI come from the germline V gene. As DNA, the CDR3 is TGTGCCAGCAGTTATAGCGGGAGCGGCGGCAATGAGCAGTTCTTC. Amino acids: CASSYSGSGGNEQFF.

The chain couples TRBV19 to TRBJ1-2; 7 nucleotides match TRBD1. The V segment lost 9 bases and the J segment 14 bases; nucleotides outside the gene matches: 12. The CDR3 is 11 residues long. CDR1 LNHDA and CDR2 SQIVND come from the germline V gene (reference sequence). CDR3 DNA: TGTGCCAGCAACCTTTTTACAGGGGAAACCTTC. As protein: CASNLFTGETF.

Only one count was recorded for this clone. CDR3 DNA sequence: TGTGCCAGCAGTACCCTGACAGGGGCCTATGGCTACACCTTC. Amino acids: CASSTLTGAYGYTF. The gene calls are TRBV2 and TRBJ1-2, with 8 bases lining up with TRBD1. Germline V gives CDR1 SNHLY, CDR2 FYNNEI. Trimming removed 5 bases from V and 4 bases from J; junction bases left unmatched: 6. CDR3 length: 14 residues.

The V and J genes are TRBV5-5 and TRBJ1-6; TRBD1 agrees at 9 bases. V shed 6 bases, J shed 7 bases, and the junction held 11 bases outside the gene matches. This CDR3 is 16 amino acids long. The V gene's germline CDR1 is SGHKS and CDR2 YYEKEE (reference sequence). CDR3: CASTYSPDRGNSPLHF. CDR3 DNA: TGTGCCAGCACCTATTCCCCGGACAGGGGAAATTCACCCCTCCACTTT.